The 32 T cell receptor beta chains below were found in one sample sequenced in a study of blood T cell repertoires in COVID-19. Profiled with immunoSEQ multiplex PCR; TCRdb holds only in-frame clones, not every one. Of some 160,000 clones detected, 88% appear once; the ten largest clones hold around 2%. Sequences were obtained from peripheral blood. The receptor set was obtained from a man aged 45-65 years who had recovered from COVID-19.

The rearrangement links TRBV21-1 to TRBJ2-1; TRBD1 is the table's D call, not checked against the DNA. TRBV21-1 is a documented pseudogene. The CDR3 totals 19 residues. CDR3 region: CASSKARKGLGTGHNEQFF. Here the CDR3 DNA reads TGTGCCAGCAGCAAAGCGCGCAAGGGGCTAGGGACAGGGCACAATGAGCAGTTCTTC.

V usage is TRBV7-9 and J usage is TRBJ2-3; 11 bases map to TRBD2. Looked up from germline, CDR1 is SEHNR and CDR2 is FQNEAQ (reference sequence). V dropped 10 bases and J dropped 0; count of bases not matched to a gene: 3. CDR3 length equals 14 residues. The CDR3 loop reads CATLAGGSTDTQYF. The CDR3, as DNA: TGTGCCACTCTAGCGGGAGGTAGCACAGATACGCAGTATTTT.

This chain connects TRBV29-1 to TRBJ2-5, with a tentative D call TRBD2 (5 bases). CDR1 is SQVTM, CDR2 ANQGSEA, per germline. Trimming shortened V by 6 bases and J by 2 bases, and 10 bases separated the two germline ends. The CDR3 length is 12 residues. The DNA for the CDR3 is TGCAGCGTCGGGGTGGGTCAAGAGACCCAGTACTTC. Protein product: CSVGVGQETQYF.

The CDR3 spells CASSLAGLAYNEQFF. CDR3 nucleotide sequence: TGCGCCAGCAGCTTGGCGGGACTGGCATACAATGAGCAGTTCTTC. The chain couples TRBV5-1 to TRBJ2-1; D possibly corresponds to TRBD2 (6 bases). The CDR3 has 15 amino acids. With 0 bases removed from V and 4 bases from J, the gap between germline ends came to 11 bases. Per germline, CDR1 SGHRS and CDR2 YFSETQ.

The chain uses TRBV7-2 and TRBJ2-3; the match to TRBD2 covers 9 bases. CDR1 and CDR2 from the germline V gene are SGHTA and FQGNSA. J was trimmed by 0 bases and V by 1 base; bases with no gene match: 2. The CDR3 extends over 16 amino acids. The CDR3 bases are TGTGCCAGCAGCTTAGTGGGGACTAGCAGCACAGATACGCAGTATTTT. Protein product: CASSLVGTSSTDTQYF.

This clone was observed once. The CDR3 here is CRRGRRNTIYF. Here the CDR3 DNA reads TGCCGCAGGGGGCGAAGAAACACCATATATTTT. The V and J genes are TRBV23-1 and TRBJ1-3; 8 nucleotides align to TRBD1. TRBV23-1 belongs to the ORF category, with a function that is uncertain. The CDR3 is made up of 11 amino acids.

This chain links TRBV24-1 with TRBJ2-5, with 8 bases identical to TRBD1. Trimming cost V 3 bases and J 5 bases; bases outside gene matches: 7. This CDR3 has 15 amino acids. The germline gives CDR1 KGHDR, CDR2 SFDVKD. CDR3 DNA: TGTGCCACCAGTGATCCCAGGGGGCCCAAGGAGACCCAGTACTTC. This sequence encodes CATSDPRGPKETQYF.

This clone was seen only once. The CDR3 nucleotides are TGCAGTGTAATCGCGGATACGCAGTATTTT. Protein product: CSVIADTQYF. This chain connects TRBV20-1 to TRBJ2-3; D not resolved. CDR1 and CDR2 from the germline V gene are DFQATT and SNEGSKA (reference sequence). This CDR3 comprises 10 residues. Trimming left V 7 bases short and J 6 bases short, with 8 bases between.

This clone was recorded once. The chain employs TRBV27 and TRBJ1-5; TRBD1 matches 10 bases. There are 16 residues in the CDR3. Germline trimming cut 6 bases from V and 4 bases from J; bases unmatched to any gene: 9. The germline V gene has CDR1 MNHEY and CDR2 SMNVEV (reference sequence). The CDR3 protein is CASRLEGQGRNQPQHF. The CDR3 DNA follows: TGTGCCAGCAGACTAGAGGGACAGGGGAGGAATCAGCCCCAGCATTTT.

The rearrangement joins TRBV6-5 to TRBJ2-5; 10 positions match TRBD2. The CDR3 consists of 14 residues. After removal of 7 bases from V and 5 bases from J, the junction contained 7 bases not matched to a gene. Germline V lookup: CDR1 MNHEY, CDR2 SVGAGI. CDR3 amino acids: CASTPLLAGETQYF. The CDR3 nucleotides read TGTGCCAGCACCCCTTTACTAGCGGGGGAGACCCAGTACTTC.

The V call is TRBV11-2, the J call TRBJ1-2; a possible D gene is TRBD1 (5 bases). V was pared by 3 bases and J by 7 bases, with 27 bases between. Germline CDR1 reads SGHAT; CDR2 reads FQNNGV. This CDR3 is built from 18 residues. The CDR3 is CASSFTRDGSLRGGGYTF. CDR3 in DNA: TGTGCCAGCAGCTTTACACGGGACGGATCCCTCCGGGGGGGTGGCTACACCTTC. Filled out from reference TRBV11-2 and TRBJ1-2, the complete variable domain reads EAGVAQSPRYKIIEKRQSVAFWCNPISGHATLYWYQQILGQGPKLLIQFQNNGVVDDSQLPKDRFSAERLKGVDSTLKIQPAKLEDSAVYLCASSFTRDGSLRGGGYTFGSGTRLTVV.

This chain uses TRBV6-6 with TRBJ1-1; 8 bases are shared with TRBD1. V was pared by 11 bases and J by 5 bases, with 7 bases of the junction left unmatched. CDR1 and CDR2 from the germline V gene are MNHNY and SVGAGI (reference sequence). The CDR3 contains 12 residues. CDR3 loop: CAGGQGGTEAFF. DNA of the CDR3: TGTGCCGGAGGACAGGGCGGGACTGAAGCTTTCTTT.

V gene TRBV13 combines with J gene TRBJ2-7; 8 bases are a match to TRBD1. The CDR3 loop spans 16 amino acids. The ends lost 5 bases at V and 4 bases at J; junction bases unmatched: 13. The V gene's germline CDR1 is PRHDT and CDR2 FYEKMQ (reference sequence). CDR3 in amino acids: CASSPRGAGGVYEQYF. CDR3 coding DNA: TGTGCCAGCAGCCCTAGGGGCGCAGGGGGCGTATACGAGCAGTACTTC.

The V call is TRBV4-3, the J call TRBJ1-4, with 7 bases aligning to TRBD1. V lost 3 bases, J lost 1 base, and 5 bases stayed unmatched. In germline, CDR1 is LGHNA, CDR2 YSLEER. The CDR3 loop spans 16 amino acids. DNA for the CDR3: TGCGCCAGCAGCCATTACAGGGGTCAAACTAATGAAAAACTGTTTTTT. Translation: CASSHYRGQTNEKLFF.

This clone was found once. The gene calls are TRBV19 and TRBJ2-5; 7 nucleotides match TRBD2. The trim removed 5 bases at V and 1 base at J, leaving 4 bases unmatched. Germline CDR1 LNHDA, CDR2 SQIVND (reference sequence). This CDR3 region has 14 residues. The CDR3 sequence: CASSVGRGQETQYF. In DNA, the CDR3 is TGTGCCAGTAGTGTGGGGAGGGGCCAAGAGACCCAGTACTTC.

J is TRBJ2-3 and V is TRBV24-1; 9 bases line up with TRBD2. The CDR3 loop spans 17 amino acids. Germline CDR1 and CDR2: KGHDR and SFDVKD. The trim removed 5 bases at V and 2 bases at J, leaving 10 bases unmatched. CDR3 in amino acids: CATSGAGGESTTDTQYF. The CDR3 DNA is TGTGCCACCAGTGGGGCGGGGGGGGAGTCCACCACAGATACGCAGTATTTT.

J is TRBJ1-6 and V is TRBV9, with TRBD1 matching over 8 bases. Per germline, CDR1 SGDLS and CDR2 YYNGEE. The CDR3 spans 15 residues. The ends lost 1 base at V and 10 bases at J; junction bases unmatched: 7. CDR3 region: CASSVSQGAESPLHF. CDR3 bases: TGTGCCAGCAGCGTATCTCAGGGGGCTGAATCACCCCTCCACTTT.

The chain is built from TRBV5-6 and TRBJ2-1, with 9 bases identical to TRBD2. From germline, CDR1 is SGHDT and CDR2 YYEEEE. Germline trimming cut 7 bases from V and 4 bases from J; bases unmatched to any gene: 6. This CDR3 region has 14 residues. The CDR3 loop reads CASLVSGGYNEQFF. CDR3 sequence (DNA): TGTGCCAGCCTCGTGAGCGGGGGGTACAATGAGCAGTTCTTC.

This clone has only one observation. The chain links TRBV9 to TRBJ2-7; D possibly corresponds to TRBD1 (5 bases). V lost 0 bases to trimming and J lost 4 bases, with 14 bases between them. The CDR3 length is 15 residues. Germline lookup yields CDR1 SGDLS and CDR2 YYNGEE. CDR3 protein: CASSVEAGKEYEQYF. The CDR3 DNA reads as TGTGCCAGCAGCGTAGAGGCAGGGAAGGAATACGAGCAGTACTTC. The whole variable domain, remainder taken from reference TRBV9 and TRBJ2-7, is DSGVTQTPKHLITATGQRVTLRCSPRSGDLSVYWYQQSLDQGLQFLIQYYNGEERAKGNILERFSAQQFPDLHSELNLSSLELGDSALYFCASSVEAGKEYEQYFGPGTRLTVT.

The chain carries TRBV29-1 and TRBJ2-7; TRBD1 might be the D (6 bases). The CDR3 consists of 13 residues. Germline CDR1 and CDR2: SQVTM and ANQGSEA. Trimming cost V 7 bases and J 2 bases, with 15 bases left between them. CDR3 DNA sequence: TGCAGCGCCCGGGACATACGAACCTACGAGCAGTACTTC. This gives the protein CSARDIRTYEQYF.

This clone was counted a few times. This chain connects TRBV7-2 to TRBJ2-2; D remains ambiguous. The V gene lost 5 bases and the J gene lost 2 bases, with 15 bases spanning the gap. This CDR3 contains 16 residues. Germline V CDR1 and CDR2: SGHTA, FQGNSA. The DNA of the CDR3 is TGTGCCAGCAGCGCGCAGCTGAGGTTAAACACCGGGGAGCTGTTTTTT. Amino acids: CASSAQLRLNTGELFF.

The chain is built from TRBV7-3 and TRBJ2-1; D is possibly TRBD2 (6 bases). Per the germline V gene, CDR1 is SGHTA and CDR2 is FQGTGA. This CDR3 is built from 14 residues. Trimming removed 5 bases from V and 0 bases from J, with 8 bases in between. The CDR3 DNA is TGTGCCAGCAGCCAGGGAGGCTCCTACAATGAGCAGTTCTTC. This translates into CASSQGGSYNEQFF.

In its sample, this clone was seen once. The chain joins TRBV12-3 or TRBV12-4 to TRBJ2-4; D may be TRBD1 (5 bases). V gave up 6 bases and J gave up 0 bases, with 6 bases separating them. The CDR3 has 13 residues. As DNA, the CDR3 is TGTGCCAGCAGCGACAGAGCCAAAAACATTCAGTACTTC. As protein: CASSDRAKNIQYF.

This clone was seen just once. The chain couples TRBV7-2 to TRBJ2-1; D call uncertain. This CDR3 comprises 13 residues. In germline, CDR1 is SGHTA, CDR2 FQGNSA. The ends were cut back, 7 bases at V and 8 bases at J, with 15 bases in the middle. The CDR3 reads CASTARPLHEQFF. CDR3 coding DNA: TGTGCCAGCACCGCGCGTCCGCTTCATGAGCAGTTCTTC.

This chain connects TRBV27 to TRBJ1-1, with 7 nucleotides matching TRBD1. Trimming at V came to 6 bases and at J to 5 bases, leaving 12 bases not matched to a gene. CDR1 is MNHEY, CDR2 SMNVEV, per germline (reference sequence). The CDR3 runs 15 residues. The CDR3 loop is CASRGQEGLGTEAFF. The DNA of the CDR3 is TGTGCCAGCAGAGGACAGGAGGGTTTAGGTACTGAAGCTTTCTTT.

The genes are TRBV6-2 or TRBV6-3 and TRBJ1-5; 7 bases match TRBD1. V was pared by 1 base and J by 3 bases, with 3 bases of the junction left unmatched. Per germline, CDR1 MNHEY and CDR2 SVGEGT. The CDR3 is 15 residues long. CDR3 sequence: CASSYWTGLNQPQHF. CDR3 sequence (DNA): TGTGCCAGCAGTTACTGGACAGGCCTCAATCAGCCCCAGCATTTT.

The CDR3 loop reads CASSSQGALNTEAFF. The CDR3 DNA follows: TGTGCCAGCAGCTCACAGGGGGCCCTGAACACTGAAGCTTTCTTT. This chain joins TRBV11-2 and TRBJ1-1; 9 bases are a match to TRBD1. Germline V gene data show CDR1 as SGHAT and CDR2 as FQNNGV. The length of the CDR3 is 15 residues. V shed 4 bases and J 0 bases; nucleotides not matched to a gene: 3.

This CDR3 is CAWKSAGSYNEQFF. DNA of the CDR3: TGTGCCTGGAAGTCGGCAGGTTCCTACAATGAGCAGTTCTTC. This chain links TRBV30 with TRBJ2-1, with D uncertain. This CDR3 has 14 amino acids. Germline CDR1 reads GTSNPN; CDR2 reads SVGIG (reference sequence). V lost 4 bases to trimming and J lost 1 base, with 11 bases between them.

This clone was detected only once. V is TRBV27 and J is TRBJ1-5; weak D call: TRBD1 (6 bases). The V end was cut by 6 bases, the J end by 0 bases, with 15 bases between. Germline V gene data show CDR1 as MNHEY and CDR2 as SMNVEV (reference sequence). The CDR3 sequence is 16 residues long. CDR3 loop: CASRPSLDSSNQPQHF. The CDR3 DNA sequence: TGTGCCAGCAGACCATCATTGGACAGTAGCAATCAGCCCCAGCATTTT.

The chain joins TRBV12-3 or TRBV12-4 to TRBJ2-5; 7 nucleotides match TRBD2. The J segment lost 4 bases and the V segment lost 5 bases, leaving 4 bases of the junction unmatched. The CDR3 spans 13 residues. The CDR3 loop reads CASSLGLGETQYF. The CDR3 bases are TGTGCCAGCAGTCTCGGACTAGGAGAGACCCAGTACTTC.

The chain uses TRBV6-1 and TRBJ1-5; no definite D call. The CDR3 length is 18 residues. V lost 2 bases to trimming and J lost 2 bases, with 19 bases between them. Per germline, CDR1 MNHNS and CDR2 SASEGT. This CDR3 reads CASSEQRRGRRGNQPQHF. The CDR3 DNA follows: TGTGCCAGCAGTGAACAACGACGCGGGCGTAGGGGCAATCAGCCCCAGCATTTT.

This clone was picked up many times. The chain joins TRBV30 to TRBJ2-7, with TRBD1 matching 10 bases. J gave up 0 bases and V 5 bases, and 1 base lay outside the gene matches. Per the germline V gene, CDR1 is GTSNPN and CDR2 is SVGIG (reference sequence). The CDR3 has 13 residues. This CDR3 reads CAWGTGASYEQYF. As DNA, the CDR3 is TGTGCCTGGGGGACAGGGGCCTCCTACGAGCAGTACTTC.